Presented here are 17 T cell receptor beta chains from one specimen sequenced in a study of regulatory T cells in long-lasting Graves disease. The TCR beta library used iRepertoire HTBI primers with Arm-PCR amplification of CDR3. TCRdb redid the calling of the multiplex PCR reads with MiXCR, one entry per CDR3 protein. The sample lists some 300,000 distinct CDR3 sequences, around 23% occurring once. Indicated time point: persistent/refractory GD, antithyroid drugs over 5 years with positive TRAb. The TCR library used RNA extracted from PBMCs. Sequenced material: peripheral blood mononuclear cells (PBMCs), taken when the disease was refractory, from a patient treated with antithyroid drugs. The receptor source for this set is a female donor with Graves disease.

This clonotype appeared many times. V gene TRBV27 combines with J gene TRBJ1-2; no clear D gene. Germline V CDR1 and CDR2: MNHEY, SMNVEV (reference sequence). The length of the CDR3 is 13 residues. Trimming removed 5 bases from V and 6 bases from J, with 13 bases in between. This CDR3 reads CASSPGPLDGYTF. The CDR3 region has the DNA TGTGCCAGCAGTCCCGGACCCCTCGATGGCTACACCTTC.

This clonotype turned up a few times. V usage is TRBV4-3 and J usage is TRBJ1-2; D unclear. Trimming removed 2 bases from V and 2 bases from J, with 12 bases in between. Germline assignment: CDR1 LGHNA and CDR2 YSLEER. This CDR3 is 15 amino acids long. The CDR3 reads CASSQFDQKNYGYTF. The CDR3 DNA follows: TGCGCCAGCAGCCAATTCGACCAGAAAAACTATGGCTACACCTTC.

This clonotype has a handful of counts. The chain combines TRBV6-1 with TRBJ2-2; 7 nucleotides line up with TRBD2. This CDR3 has 14 residues. Germline values: CDR1 MNHNS, CDR2 SASEGT. Losses at the gene ends were 6 bases for V and 4 bases for J; bases not matched to a gene: 5. This CDR3 reads CASRGGSITGELFF. The CDR3 coding sequence is TGTGCCAGCAGGGGGGGGAGCATCACCGGGGAGCTGTTTTTT.

This sequence joins TRBV7-9 and TRBJ2-2, with unresolved D. The germline V gene has CDR1 SEHNR and CDR2 FQNEAQ (reference sequence). Trimming left V 9 bases short and J 0 bases short, with 23 bases between. The CDR3 has 18 amino acids. CDR3 in DNA: TGTGCCAGTTCGGGCCTCTTAAAGGACGCATCGAACACCGGGGAGCTGTTTTTT. Translating gives CASSGLLKDASNTGELFF.

This clonotype was counted ten times or more. The gene calls are TRBV6-2 or TRBV6-3 and TRBJ1-5; maybe TRBD1 (6 bases). Trimming took off 7 bases at V and 1 base at J, with 17 bases between the two ends. The CDR3 runs 16 residues. CDR1 is MNHEY and CDR2 is SVGEGT in the germline V gene. The CDR3 loop reads CASTNLPGESNQPQHF. DNA for the CDR3: TGTGCCAGCACCAACCTCCCAGGGGAGAGCAATCAGCCCCAGCATTTT.

This clonotype was counted only a few times. The chain has TRBV20-1 and TRBJ2-7; D may match TRBD1 or TRBD2 (6 bases each). Germline lookup yields CDR1 DFQATT and CDR2 SNEGSKA (reference sequence). With 0 bases removed from V and 7 bases from J, the gap between germline ends came to 16 bases. The CDR3 is 14 residues long. The CDR3 here is CSARDTGAAEEQYF. The DNA for the CDR3 is TGCAGTGCTAGAGACACGGGGGCAGCGGAGGAGCAGTACTTC.

Points on this clonotype: The junction departs from germline at one end; a sequencing error may be responsible. J is TRBJ1-2 and V is TRBV28; D unresolved. Germline-derived CDR1 and CDR2 are MDHEN and SYDVKM. This CDR3 has 14 residues. CDR3 sequence reads: CAGRPGRRPGGYTF. In DNA form, the CDR3 reads TGTGCCGGCAGGCCTGGACGCAGGCCTGGGGGCTACACCTTC.

This clonotype was seen a handful of times. The V and J genes are TRBV4-3 and TRBJ1-6, with D tentatively TRBD1 (6 bases). CDR1 and CDR2 (germline): LGHNA, YSLEER. There are 15 residues in the CDR3. Trimming pared 3 bases from V and 10 bases from J, leaving 16 bases between. Here the CDR3 DNA reads TGCGCCAGCAGCCAGGATGGACAGCCGTCCTCACCCCTCCACTTT. It encodes CASSQDGQPSSPLHF.

This clonotype was counted ten times or more. This chain uses TRBV2 with TRBJ2-4; no reliable D call. The germline gives CDR1 SNHLY, CDR2 FYNNEI. Trimming removed 7 bases at V and 9 bases at J, with 10 bases between. The CDR3 consists of 11 residues. The chain's CDR3 is CASKALGIQYF. The CDR3 nucleotides read TGTGCCAGCAAGGCGTTAGGCATTCAGTACTTC.

This clonotype was recorded at least ten times. The chain combines TRBV18 with TRBJ1-1; TRBD1 aligns across 8 bases. The CDR3 consists of 14 residues. Trimming at V came to 3 bases and at J to 6 bases, leaving 6 bases not matched to a gene. From germline, CDR1 is KGHSH and CDR2 LQKENI. Here the CDR3 reads CASSPTGVGAEAFF. In nucleotides, the CDR3 is TGTGCCAGCTCACCGACAGGGGTGGGAGCTGAAGCTTTCTTT.

As for this clonotype: Possible read error: a much larger clone is one base away. The V and J genes are TRBV6-5 and TRBJ1-6, with TRBD1 matching over 10 bases. The CDR3 totals 17 residues. The V gene's germline CDR1 is MNHEY and CDR2 SVGAGI. Germline trimming cut 4 bases from V and 7 bases from J; bases unmatched to any gene: 10. DNA for the CDR3: TGTGCCAGCAGTTCCTGGACAGGGGGTGTTTGGAATTCACCCCTCCACTTT. Residues: CASSSWTGGVWNSPLHF.

The sample holds many counts of this clonotype. This chain joins TRBV5-1 and TRBJ1-2, with a possible D match to TRBD1 (5 bases). The CDR3 sequence is 13 residues long. Germline-derived CDR1 and CDR2 are SGHRS and YFSETQ. V was shortened by 2 bases and J by 4 bases, with 9 bases between the two germline ends. This CDR3 is CASSFGAAYGYTF. CDR3 in DNA: TGCGCCAGCAGCTTCGGGGCAGCCTATGGCTACACCTTC.

This chain connects TRBV14 to TRBJ2-7; 7 bases align to TRBD2. The CDR3 covers 16 residues. V shed 0 bases, J shed 2 bases, and the junction held 7 bases outside the gene matches. Germline V lookup: CDR1 SGHDN, CDR2 FVKESK. The CDR3 reads CASSQESGTTTYEQYF. CDR3 coding DNA: TGTGCCAGCAGCCAAGAGTCCGGGACTACTACCTACGAGCAGTACTTC.

V usage is TRBV7-2 and J usage is TRBJ2-1; the D gene is possibly TRBD2 (7 bases). CDR3 size: 16 residues. Germline V gives CDR1 SGHTA, CDR2 FQGNSA. Trimming took 1 base from V and 8 from J, leaving 18 bases between them. The CDR3 spells CASSLGLGWEGDEQFF. CDR3 DNA: TGTGCCAGCAGCTTAGGGCTCGGTTGGGAGGGGGATGAGCAGTTCTTC.

The chain couples TRBV3-1 to TRBJ2-7; D is possibly TRBD1 or TRBD2 (5 bases each). The CDR3 contains 14 residues. In germline, CDR1 is LGHDT, CDR2 YNNKEL (reference sequence). Trimming stripped 1 base from V and 2 bases from J, with 9 bases between. CDR3 coding DNA: TGTGCCAGCAGCCAAGCGGGGCGCGCCTACGAGCAGTACTTC. Translation: CASSQAGRAYEQYF.

At least ten counts were recorded for this clonotype. Here the CDR3 reads CSARITGTGRFYGYTF. The CDR3 DNA follows: TGCAGTGCCCGGATCACCGGGACAGGGCGATTCTATGGCTACACCTTC. This rearrangement joins TRBV20-1 to TRBJ1-2, with 9 bases lining up with TRBD1. CDR3 size: 16 residues. V was clipped by 6 bases and J by 4 bases; unmatched bases: 15. Germline V gene data show CDR1 as DFQATT and CDR2 as SNEGSKA (reference sequence).

This chain connects TRBV30 to TRBJ1-1; D uncertain. Germline V gene lookup returns CDR1 GTSNPN and CDR2 SVGIG (reference sequence). V dropped 5 bases and J dropped 1 base, with 5 bases sitting between them. CDR3 length equals 11 residues. The CDR3 sequence is CAWVGNTEAFF. Written as DNA, the CDR3 is TGTGCCTGGGTGGGGAACACTGAAGCTTTCTTT. Together with reference TRBV30 and TRBJ1-1, the CDR3 gives the full variable domain: SQTIHQWPATLVQPVGSPLSLECTVEGTSNPNLYWYRQAAGRGLQLLFYSVGIGQISSEVPQNLSASRPQDRQFILSSKKLLLSDSGFYLCAWVGNTEAFFGQGTRLTVV.